The present entry profiles one T cell receptor beta chain with its context. This sample stems from a study of blood T cell repertoires in COVID-19. Study overall: The United States, Italy and Spain supplied acute and convalescent COVID-19 samples.

TCRdb's copy holds only in-frame clones and misses some; the assay was immunoSEQ multiplex PCR. The data contain a few hundred thousand clones, around 86% of them singletons. The study recruited people aged 18 to 89 years across approximately 25 US areas. Membership in each cohort depended on participant-reported clinical history. CDR1 is KGHDR, CDR2 SFDVKD, per germline. The CDR3 has 16 amino acids. V was clipped by 2 bases and J by 0 bases; unmatched bases: 2. The rearrangement links TRBV24-1 to TRBJ2-1, with 8 bases lining up with TRBD2. The sequenced sample consisted of PBMCs or T cells enriched from blood (not recorded which). The TCR was taken from a woman aged 40 to 50 with acute COVID-19. CDR3 amino acids: CATSDSSGSSYNEQFF. The CDR3 DNA is TGTGCCACCAGTGATTCAAGCGGGAGCTCCTACAATGAGCAGTTCTTC.